A selection of T cell receptor beta chains follows, all from one sample in a study of blood T cell repertoires in COVID-19. TCRdb's table, derived via immunoSEQ multiplex PCR, lists solely in-frame clones and lacks some. The sample lists about 64,000 clones, more than 70% seen once, with over 9% in the top ten. What was sequenced was PBMCs or T cells enriched from blood (not recorded which). These TCRs come from a woman aged 40 to 50 who had recovered from COVID-19. Each CDR3 is given with its conserved first and last residue. A D gene is named only where the DNA matches it firmly. Some rows mark clone size as missing; the rest say once, few, many or name a class of expanded clone.

size: -
J: TRBJ1-2
D: -
V: TRBV6-5
CDR3: CASSYLGGVGGYTF
DNA: TGTGCCAGCAGTTACCTTGGGGGGGTGGGTGGCTACACCTTC

size: -
J: TRBJ2-2
D: TRBD2
V: TRBV5-4
CDR3: CASSPTSPGELFF
DNA: TGTGCCAGCAGCCCGACTAGCCCCGGGGAGCTGTTTTTT

size: -
J: TRBJ1-2
D: TRBD1
V: TRBV6-5
CDR3: CASSRGQGAPGYTF
DNA: TGTGCCAGCAGTCGGGGACAGGGGGCGCCTGGCTACACCTTC

size: -
J: TRBJ2-1
D: TRBD2
V: TRBV19
CDR3: CASSIDVGLGYNEQFF
DNA: TGTGCCAGTAGTATAGACGTCGGACTAGGATACAATGAGCAGTTCTTC

size: -
J: TRBJ1-1
D: TRBD1
V: TRBV9
CDR3: CASSVAQGAVNTEAFF
DNA: TGTGCCAGCAGCGTAGCCCAGGGGGCAGTGAACACTGAAGCTTTCTTT

size: -
J: TRBJ2-1
D: TRBD2
V: TRBV7-2
CDR3: CASSLAGTSGGPLTYNEQFF
DNA: TGTGCCAGCAGCTTAGCCGGGACTAGCGGGGGTCCCTTAACCTACAATGAGCAGTTCTTC

size: once
J: TRBJ2-3
D: TRBD2
V: TRBV11-2
CDR3: CASSLRGGGDTQYF
DNA: TGTGCCAGCAGCTTACGAGGCGGGGGAGATACGCAGTATTTT

size: -
J: TRBJ2-3
D: -
V: TRBV5-4
CDR3: CASSSSLGDTQYF
DNA: TGTGCCAGCAGCTCAAGCCTCGGAGATACGCAGTATTTT

size: -
J: TRBJ2-7
D: -
V: TRBV7-2
CDR3: CASSLQELYEQYF
DNA: TGTGCCAGCAGCCTCCAAGAACTCTACGAGCAGTACTTC

size: -
J: TRBJ2-7
D: TRBD2
V: TRBV6-5
CDR3: CATGGGGLLSYEQYF
DNA: TGTGCCACAGGAGGCGGGGGGCTGTTATCCTACGAGCAGTACTTC

size: once
J: TRBJ2-3
D: TRBD2
V: TRBV11-2
CDR3: CASSSTGGGPTDTQYF
DNA: TGTGCCAGCAGTTCTACCGGGGGGGGCCCCACAGATACGCAGTATTTT